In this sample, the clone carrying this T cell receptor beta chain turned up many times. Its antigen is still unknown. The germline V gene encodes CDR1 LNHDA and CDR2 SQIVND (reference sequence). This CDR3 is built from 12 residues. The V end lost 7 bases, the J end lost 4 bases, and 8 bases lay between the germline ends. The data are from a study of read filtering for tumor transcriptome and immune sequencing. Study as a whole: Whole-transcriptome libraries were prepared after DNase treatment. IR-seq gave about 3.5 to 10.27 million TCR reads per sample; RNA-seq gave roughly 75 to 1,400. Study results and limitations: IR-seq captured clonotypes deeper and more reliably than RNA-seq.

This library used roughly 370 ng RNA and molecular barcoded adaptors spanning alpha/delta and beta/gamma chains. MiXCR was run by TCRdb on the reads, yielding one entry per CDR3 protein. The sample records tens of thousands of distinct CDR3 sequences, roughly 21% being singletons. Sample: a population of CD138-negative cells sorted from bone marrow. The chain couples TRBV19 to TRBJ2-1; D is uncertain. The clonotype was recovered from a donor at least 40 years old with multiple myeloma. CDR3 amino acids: CASTPGYNEQFF. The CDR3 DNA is TGTGCCAGTACCCCCGGGTACAATGAGCAGTTCTTC.